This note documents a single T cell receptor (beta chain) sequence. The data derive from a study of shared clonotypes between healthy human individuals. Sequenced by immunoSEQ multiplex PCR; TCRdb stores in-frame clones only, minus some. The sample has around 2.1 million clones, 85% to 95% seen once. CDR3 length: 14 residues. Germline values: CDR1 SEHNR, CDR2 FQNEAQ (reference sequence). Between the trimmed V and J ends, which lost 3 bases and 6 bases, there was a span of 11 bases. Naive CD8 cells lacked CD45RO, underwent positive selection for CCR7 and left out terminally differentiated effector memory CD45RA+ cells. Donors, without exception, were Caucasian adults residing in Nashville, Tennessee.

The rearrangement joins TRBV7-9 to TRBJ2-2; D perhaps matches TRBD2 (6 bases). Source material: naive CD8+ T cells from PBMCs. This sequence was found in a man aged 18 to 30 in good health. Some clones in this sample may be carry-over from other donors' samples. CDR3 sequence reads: CASSFGGGPGELFF. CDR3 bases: TGTGCCAGCAGCTTCGGGGGTGGGCCCGGGGAGCTGTTTTTT.